The following is a T cell receptor beta chain sequence with its context. Germline V gene lookup returns CDR1 LNHDA and CDR2 SQIVND (reference sequence). CDR3 size: 17 residues. The J segment lost 3 bases and the V segment lost 3 bases, leaving 13 bases of the junction unmatched. Source study methods: Amplified reference gene primers provided the basis for estimating nucleated cell counts. Only in-frame clones appear in the TCRdb table, and some are missing; sequencing was by immunoSEQ multiplex PCR. The DNA was the basis for D and trimming; V, J and clone size are from that table. The sample carries over 15,000 clones, 70% to 90% recorded once. This specimen belongs to a study of blood T cell repertoires in COVID-19. The overall study: Sites across the United States, Italy and Spain contributed samples from acute and convalescent COVID-19. T cells, B-cell-depleted T cells, or PBMCs provided the cDNA or gDNA that served as material.

The TCR sequence derives from a man between 65 and 85 years old in a cohort sampled during active COVID-19. This chain links TRBV19 with TRBJ1-1; the match to TRBD1 covers 7 bases. Sequenced: peripheral blood. Here the CDR3 reads CASSMVRRQGRDTEAFF. As DNA, the CDR3 is TGTGCCAGTAGTATGGTCCGGCGACAGGGAAGGGACACTGAAGCTTTCTTT.